Listed here are 17 T cell receptor beta chains from one sample, sequenced in a study of blood T cell repertoires in COVID-19. Only in-frame clones appear in the TCRdb table, and some are missing; sequencing was by immunoSEQ multiplex PCR. The sample holds 100,000 to 150,000 clones, under 90% seen once. The sequenced sample consisted of peripheral blood. These receptors came from a man aged 55-75 years with acute or convalescent COVID-19.

The chain is built from TRBV3-1 (or the pseudogene TRBV3-2) and TRBJ2-2; D ambiguous. The CDR3 consists of 12 residues. Trimming removed 3 bases at V and 5 bases at J, with 4 bases between. Germline loops: CDR1 LGHDT, CDR2 YNNKEL (reference sequence). The CDR3 bases are TGTGCCAGCAGCCAGAGAACCGGGGAGCTGTTTTTT. Amino acid sequence: CASSQRTGELFF.

The chain links TRBV6-2 or TRBV6-3 to TRBJ1-5; tentative D call: TRBD1 (5 bases). In germline, CDR1 is MNHEY, CDR2 SVGEGT. The CDR3 has 15 residues. V gave up 6 bases and J gave up 5 bases, with 17 bases separating them. The CDR3 spells CASSSDRVSHQPQHF. CDR3 DNA sequence: TGTGCCAGCAGCTCTGACAGAGTGTCGCATCAGCCCCAGCATTTT.

The chain uses TRBV27 and TRBJ2-7; 8 nucleotides line up with TRBD2. The V and J ends lost 5 bases and 5 bases, in that order; junction bases with no gene match: 8. From germline, CDR1 is MNHEY and CDR2 SMNVEV (reference sequence). There are 14 residues in the CDR3. The CDR3 region has the DNA TGTGCCAGCAGTCTAAGCGGGAGTAGCGACGAGCAGTACTTC. Residues: CASSLSGSSDEQYF.

The chain combines TRBV6-6 with TRBJ1-5, with TRBD1 matching 12 bases. Germline CDR1 MNHNY, CDR2 SVGAGI (reference sequence). This CDR3 region has 17 residues. Unmatched junction bases numbered 7, after V lost 5 bases and J lost 2 bases. This chain's CDR3 is CASSPGQGALGNQPQHF. The DNA for the CDR3 is TGTGCCAGCAGTCCGGGACAGGGGGCGCTTGGCAATCAGCCCCAGCATTTT.

The chain combines TRBV5-4 with TRBJ2-2; 13 positions agree with TRBD2. Germline loops: CDR1 SGHNT, CDR2 YYREEE (reference sequence). The V gene end was trimmed by 4 bases and the J gene end by 3 bases; junction bases not matched to a gene: 3. The CDR3 totals 16 residues. CDR3 bases: TGTGCCAGCAGCGGGGGACTAGCGGGATACACCGGGGAGCTGTTTTTT. It codes for CASSGGLAGYTGELFF.

This chain uses TRBV3-1 (or the pseudogene TRBV3-2) with TRBJ2-7; perhaps TRBD2 as D (5 bases). In germline, CDR1 is LGHDT, CDR2 YNNKEL (reference sequence). The CDR3 spans 15 residues. V lost 1 base and J 6 bases, leaving 16 bases between the germline ends. CDR3 sequence (DNA): TGTGCCAGCAGCCAAGTCCTCGGAACAGCGGCCGAGCAGTACTTC. It yields the protein CASSQVLGTAAEQYF.

This clone was recorded once. This rearrangement joins TRBV6-5 to TRBJ1-6, with D unresolved. The germline V and J ends were trimmed by 6 bases and 11 bases, with 14 bases remaining between them. CDR3 length: 13 residues. CDR1 and CDR2 (germline): MNHEY, SVGAGI. The CDR3 DNA is TGTGCCAGCAGCATTGAGGGTTCAGCACCCCTCCACTTT. This codes for CASSIEGSAPLHF.

This clone was recorded a few times. The rearrangement uses TRBV7-2 and TRBJ1-5; 9 bases are a match to TRBD1. V gave up 4 bases and J gave up 5 bases; unmatched junction bases: 6. In germline, CDR1 is SGHTA, CDR2 FQGNSA. CDR3 length equals 15 residues. In nucleotides, the CDR3 is TGTGCCAGCAGCTCAGGACAGGGGAGCGATCAGCCCCAGCATTTT. The encoded protein is CASSSGQGSDQPQHF.

This rearrangement joins TRBV12-3 or TRBV12-4 to TRBJ2-7; D may be TRBD2 (5 bases). The CDR3 spans 12 residues. V dropped 5 bases and J dropped 6 bases, with 11 bases sitting between them. The CDR3 sequence is CASSAPGVEQYF. CDR3 DNA: TGTGCCAGCAGTGCCCCCGGGGTCGAGCAGTACTTC.

The chain has TRBV10-3 and TRBJ2-7, with TRBD1 as a possible D gene (6 bases). Germline assignment: CDR1 ENHRY and CDR2 SYGVKD. The V end was cut by 0 bases, the J end by 0 bases, with 15 bases between. The CDR3 totals 17 residues. The CDR3 is CAISESTRGSFSYEQYF. CDR3 DNA: TGTGCCATCAGTGAGTCGACAAGGGGGTCCTTCTCCTACGAGCAGTACTTC.

This clone has only a few counts. The chain couples TRBV28 to TRBJ1-2; no definite D call. The germline gives CDR1 MDHEN, CDR2 SYDVKM. The CDR3 covers 13 residues. V was cut by 7 bases and J by 6 bases, with 15 bases left in between. The CDR3 bases are TGTGCCAGCACTACCTCTAGCCTAGATGGCTACACCTTC. Its protein is CASTTSSLDGYTF.

The V call is TRBV9, the J call TRBJ2-3; 8 nucleotides line up with TRBD1. Germline V CDR1 and CDR2: SGDLS, YYNGEE. V shed 1 base, J shed 0 bases, and the junction held 13 bases outside the gene matches. The CDR3 is 19 amino acids. The chain's CDR3 is CASSVRSRRQGNSTDTQYF. Written as DNA, the CDR3 is TGTGCCAGCAGCGTACGTTCCCGCCGACAGGGGAATAGCACAGATACGCAGTATTTT.

This clone was recorded a few times. The rearrangement joins TRBV20-1 to TRBJ2-7; 7 positions agree with TRBD1. The CDR3 extends over 13 amino acids. J lost 5 bases, V lost 4 bases, and 8 bases had no gene match. Germline lookup yields CDR1 DFQATT and CDR2 SNEGSKA (reference sequence). The CDR3 is CSATDDRDHEQYF. The CDR3 coding sequence is TGCAGTGCTACTGACGACAGGGACCACGAGCAGTACTTC.

This chain connects TRBV10-3 to TRBJ2-7, with 13 bases matching TRBD2. The CDR3 is made up of 14 amino acids. V gave up 4 bases and J gave up 6 bases; unmatched junction bases: 3. Germline V CDR1 and CDR2: ENHRY, SYGVKD. DNA for the CDR3: TGTGCCATCAGTGCCGGGACTAGCGGGATCGAGCAGTACTTC. Translated, it gives CAISAGTSGIEQYF.

This clone was counted a few times. V gene TRBV6-2 or TRBV6-3 combines with J gene TRBJ2-3; 14 bases are shared with TRBD2. The V gene end was trimmed by 3 bases and the J gene end by 4 bases; junction bases not matched to a gene: 9. Per germline, CDR1 MNHEY and CDR2 SVGEGT. The CDR3 sequence is 18 residues long. The CDR3 spells CASSYTVGTSGSSDTQYF. CDR3 bases: TGTGCCAGCAGTTATACCGTCGGGACTAGCGGGAGTTCAGATACGCAGTATTTT.

Only a few counts were recorded for this clone. The chain carries TRBV28 and TRBJ1-5; TRBD1 matches at 7 bases. In germline, CDR1 is MDHEN, CDR2 SYDVKM. The CDR3 spans 16 residues. J was trimmed by 1 base and V by 6 bases; bases with no gene match: 9. The CDR3 DNA sequence: TGTGCCAGCAGCCGCATTACAGGGGTGAGCAATCAGCCCCAGCATTTT. Amino acid sequence: CASSRITGVSNQPQHF. Variable domain in full (rest from reference TRBV28 and TRBJ1-5): DVKVTQSSRYLVKRTGEKVFLECVQDMDHENMFWYRQDPGLGLRLIYFSYDVKMKEKGDIPEGYSVSREKKERFSLILESASTNQTSMYLCASSRITGVSNQPQHFGDGTRLSIL.

This chain joins TRBV29-1 and TRBJ1-2, with D perhaps matching TRBD1 (5 bases). This CDR3 region has 14 residues. Trimming shortened V by 2 bases and J by 0 bases, and 10 bases separated the two germline ends. CDR1 and CDR2 (germline): SQVTM, ANQGSEA. CDR3 protein: CSVESGGTNYGYTF. CDR3 nucleotide sequence: TGCAGCGTTGAATCGGGGGGTACTAACTATGGCTACACCTTC.